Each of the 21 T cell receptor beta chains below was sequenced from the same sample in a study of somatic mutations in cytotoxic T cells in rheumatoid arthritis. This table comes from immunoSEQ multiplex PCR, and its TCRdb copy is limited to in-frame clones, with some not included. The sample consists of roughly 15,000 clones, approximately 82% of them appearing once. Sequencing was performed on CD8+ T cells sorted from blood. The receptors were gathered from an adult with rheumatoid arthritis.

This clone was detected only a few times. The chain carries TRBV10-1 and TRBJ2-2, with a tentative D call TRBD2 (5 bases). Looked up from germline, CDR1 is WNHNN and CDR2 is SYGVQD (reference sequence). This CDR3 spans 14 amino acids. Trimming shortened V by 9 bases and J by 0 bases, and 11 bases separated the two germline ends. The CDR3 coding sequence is TGCGCCAGTGGGAGCGGAACGAACACCGGGGAGCTGTTTTTT. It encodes CASGSGTNTGELFF.

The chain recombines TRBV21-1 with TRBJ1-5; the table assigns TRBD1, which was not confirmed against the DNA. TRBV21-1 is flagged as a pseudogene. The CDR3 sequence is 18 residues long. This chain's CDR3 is CASSKEEQGSNSNQPQHF. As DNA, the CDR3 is TGTGCCAGCAGCAAAGAGGAACAGGGTTCTAATAGCAATCAGCCCCAGCATTTT.

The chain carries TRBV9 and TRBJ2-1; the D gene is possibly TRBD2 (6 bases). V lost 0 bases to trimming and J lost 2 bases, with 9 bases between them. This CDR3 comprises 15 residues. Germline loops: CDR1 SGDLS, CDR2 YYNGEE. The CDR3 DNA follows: TGTGCCAGCAGCGTAGAATCTAGCGCCTACAATGAGCAGTTCTTC. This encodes CASSVESSAYNEQFF.

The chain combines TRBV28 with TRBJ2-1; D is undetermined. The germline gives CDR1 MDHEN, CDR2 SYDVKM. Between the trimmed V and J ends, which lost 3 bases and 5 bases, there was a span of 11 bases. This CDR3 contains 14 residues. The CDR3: CASSLPGFDNEQFF. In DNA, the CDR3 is TGTGCCAGCAGTTTGCCAGGTTTTGACAATGAGCAGTTCTTC.

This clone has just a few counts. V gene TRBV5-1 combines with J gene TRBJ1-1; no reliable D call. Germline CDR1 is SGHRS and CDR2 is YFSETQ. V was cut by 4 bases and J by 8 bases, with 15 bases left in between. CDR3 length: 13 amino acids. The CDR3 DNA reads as TGCGCCAGCAGCATCCTTGACCCGGTGGAAGCTTTCTTT. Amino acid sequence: CASSILDPVEAFF.

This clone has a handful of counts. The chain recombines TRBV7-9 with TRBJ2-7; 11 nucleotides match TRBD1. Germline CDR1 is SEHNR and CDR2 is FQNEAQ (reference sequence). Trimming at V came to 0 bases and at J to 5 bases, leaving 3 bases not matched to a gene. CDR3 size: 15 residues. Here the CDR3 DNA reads TGTGCCAGCAGCTTAGCGGGACAGGGGGTAAACGAGCAGTACTTC. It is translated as CASSLAGQGVNEQYF. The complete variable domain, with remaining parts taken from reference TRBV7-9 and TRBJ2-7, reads DTGVSQNPRHKITKRGQNVTFRCDPISEHNRLYWYRQTLGQGPEFLTYFQNEAQLEKSRLLSDRFSAERPKGSFSTLEIQRTEQGDSAMYLCASSLAGQGVNEQYFGPGTRLTVT.

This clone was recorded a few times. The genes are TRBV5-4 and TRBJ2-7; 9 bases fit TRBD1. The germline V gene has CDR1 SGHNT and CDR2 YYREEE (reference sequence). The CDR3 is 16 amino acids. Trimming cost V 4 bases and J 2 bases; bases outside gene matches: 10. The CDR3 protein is CASSLGTGSPTYEQYF. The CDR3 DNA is TGTGCCAGCAGCCTGGGGACAGGGAGCCCAACCTACGAGCAGTACTTC.

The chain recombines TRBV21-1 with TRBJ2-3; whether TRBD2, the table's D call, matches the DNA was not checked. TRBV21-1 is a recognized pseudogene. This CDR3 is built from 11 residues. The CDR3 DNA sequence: TGTGCCAGCAGCCCTCCGGATACGCAGTATTTT. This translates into CASSPPDTQYF.

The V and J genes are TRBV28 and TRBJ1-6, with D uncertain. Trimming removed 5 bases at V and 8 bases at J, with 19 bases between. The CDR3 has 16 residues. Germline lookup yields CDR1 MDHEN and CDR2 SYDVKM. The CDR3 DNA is TGTGCCAGCAGTCAAGAGGGTGTAATCTGGGATTCACCCCTCCACTTT. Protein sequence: CASSQEGVIWDSPLHF.

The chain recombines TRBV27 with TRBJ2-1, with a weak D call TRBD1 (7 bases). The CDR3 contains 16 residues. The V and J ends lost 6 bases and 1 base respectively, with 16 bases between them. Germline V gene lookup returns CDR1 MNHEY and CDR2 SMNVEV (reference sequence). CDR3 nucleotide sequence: TGTGCCAGCAGACGCGGAGGGGACAGATCCTACAATGAGCAGTTCTTC. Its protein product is CASRRGGDRSYNEQFF.

In DNA form, the CDR3 reads TGTGCCAGCAGCTTAGGGCGGGGGAACACCGGGGAGCTGTTTTTT. It codes for CASSLGRGNTGELFF. The chain joins TRBV11-2 to TRBJ2-2; possibly TRBD2 for D (6 bases). There are 15 residues in the CDR3. Between the trimmed V and J ends, which lost 1 base and 1 base, there was a span of 7 bases. The germline V gene encodes CDR1 SGHAT and CDR2 FQNNGV.

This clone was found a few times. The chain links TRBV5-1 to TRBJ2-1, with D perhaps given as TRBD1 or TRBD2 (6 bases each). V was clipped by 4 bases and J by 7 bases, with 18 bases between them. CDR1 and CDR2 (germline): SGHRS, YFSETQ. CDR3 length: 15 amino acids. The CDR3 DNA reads TGCGCCAGCAGCCCCCTCGGGGGCAGGGCTAATGAGCAGTTCTTC. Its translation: CASSPLGGRANEQFF.

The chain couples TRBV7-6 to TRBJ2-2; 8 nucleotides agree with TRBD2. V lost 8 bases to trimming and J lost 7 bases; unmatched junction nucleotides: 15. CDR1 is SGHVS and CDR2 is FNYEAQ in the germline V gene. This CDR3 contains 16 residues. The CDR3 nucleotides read TGTGCCAGCCGGCACAAAAGCGGGAGTGGTGTCGGGGAGCTGTTTTTT. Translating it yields CASRHKSGSGVGELFF.

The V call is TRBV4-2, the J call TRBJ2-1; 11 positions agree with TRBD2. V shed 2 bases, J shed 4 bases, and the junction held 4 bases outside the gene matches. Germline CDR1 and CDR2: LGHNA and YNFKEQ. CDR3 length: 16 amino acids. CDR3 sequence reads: CASSQLTSGKYNEQFF. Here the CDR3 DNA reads TGTGCCAGCAGCCAACTGACTAGCGGGAAGTACAATGAGCAGTTCTTC.

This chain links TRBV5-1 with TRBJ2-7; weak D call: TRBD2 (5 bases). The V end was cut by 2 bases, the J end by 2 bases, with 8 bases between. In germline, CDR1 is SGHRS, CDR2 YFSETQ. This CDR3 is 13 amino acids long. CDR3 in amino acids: CASSFGVTYEQYF. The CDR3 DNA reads TGCGCCAGCAGCTTCGGGGTTACCTACGAGCAGTACTTC.

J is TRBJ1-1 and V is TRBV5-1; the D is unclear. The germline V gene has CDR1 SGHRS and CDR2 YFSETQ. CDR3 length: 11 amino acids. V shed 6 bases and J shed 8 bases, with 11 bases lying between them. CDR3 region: CASTVGKEAFF. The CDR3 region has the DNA TGCGCCAGCACCGTGGGAAAGGAAGCTTTCTTT.

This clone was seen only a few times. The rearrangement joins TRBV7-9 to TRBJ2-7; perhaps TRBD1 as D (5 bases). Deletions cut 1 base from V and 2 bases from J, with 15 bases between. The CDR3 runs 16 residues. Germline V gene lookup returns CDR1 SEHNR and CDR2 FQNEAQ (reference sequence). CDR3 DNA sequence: TGTGCCAGCAGCTTAGATGTCGGACACCTCACCTACGAGCAGTACTTC. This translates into CASSLDVGHLTYEQYF.

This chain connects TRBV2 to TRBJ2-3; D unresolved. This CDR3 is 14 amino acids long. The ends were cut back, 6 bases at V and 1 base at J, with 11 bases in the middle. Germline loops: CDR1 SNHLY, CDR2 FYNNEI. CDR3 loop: CASRKGSGTDTQYF. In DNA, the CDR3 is TGTGCCAGCAGAAAGGGAAGTGGCACAGATACGCAGTATTTT.

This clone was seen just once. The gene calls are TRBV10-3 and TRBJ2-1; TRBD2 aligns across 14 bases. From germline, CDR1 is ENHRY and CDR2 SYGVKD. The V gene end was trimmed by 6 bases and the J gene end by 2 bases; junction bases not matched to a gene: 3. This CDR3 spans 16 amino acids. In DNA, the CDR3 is TGTGCCATCAGGACTAGCGGGGGGGCTACCTACAATGAGCAGTTCTTC. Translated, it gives CAIRTSGGATYNEQFF.

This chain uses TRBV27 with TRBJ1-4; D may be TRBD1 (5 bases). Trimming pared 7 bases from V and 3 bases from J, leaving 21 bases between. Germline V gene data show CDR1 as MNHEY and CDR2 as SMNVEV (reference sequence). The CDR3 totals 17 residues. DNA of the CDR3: TGTGCCAGCACCCACCCGCACGGGGGAGCGGCTAATGAAAAACTGTTTTTT. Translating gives CASTHPHGGAANEKLFF.

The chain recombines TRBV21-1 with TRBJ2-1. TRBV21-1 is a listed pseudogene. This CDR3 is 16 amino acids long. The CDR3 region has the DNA TGTGCCAGCAGCAATAATACCAGCAGCTCCTACAATGAGCAGTTCTTC. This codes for CASSNNTSSSYNEQFF.